The 10 T cell receptor beta chains reported below all come from one sample, sequenced in a study of Graves' ophthalmopathy and Graves' hyperthyroidism. Amplified material comprised TCR beta CDR3 regions derived from RNA transcripts. The authors performed first-round RT-PCR with HTBI primers and then a second-round multiplex PCR. TCRdb reanalysed the multiplex PCR reads using MiXCR and keeps one entry per CDR3 protein. The sample shows almost 750,000 distinct CDR3 sequences, about 44% of them seen only once. Sequencing input: peripheral blood. The origin of the receptors is an adult man with Graves' ophthalmopathy.

This clonotype was counted a few times. The chain employs TRBV7-8 and TRBJ2-7; weak D call: TRBD1 (5 bases). V was clipped by 2 bases and J by 2 bases, with 25 bases between them. The CDR3 length is 19 residues. Germline-derived CDR1 and CDR2 are SGHVS and FQNEAQ. CDR3 loop: CASSLHRFLARQKTYEQYF. The CDR3 DNA follows: TGTGCCAGCAGCTTACACAGGTTCTTGGCCCGCCAAAAAACCTACGAGCAGTACTTC.

This clonotype was observed at least ten times. The chain has TRBV29-1 and TRBJ2-5; D possibly uses TRBD1 or TRBD2 (5 bases each). Trimming left V 6 bases short and J 2 bases short, with 19 bases between. Germline V lookup: CDR1 SQVTM, CDR2 ANQGSEA. The CDR3 consists of 15 residues. The CDR3 DNA reads TGCAGCGTGGAATTTCCGGGACGGGGACAAGAGACCCAGTACTTC. Its protein product is CSVEFPGRGQETQYF.

The genes are TRBV7-9 and TRBJ1-4; D is perhaps TRBD1 (5 bases). Per germline, CDR1 SEHNR and CDR2 FQNEAQ (reference sequence). The V and J ends lost 5 bases and 6 bases respectively, with 13 bases between them. CDR3 size: 14 residues. This CDR3 is CASSDAAGDEKLFF. The CDR3 region has the DNA TGTGCCAGCAGCGACGCGGCGGGGGATGAAAAACTGTTTTTT.

A remark on this clonotype: The conserved closing phenylalanine or tryptophan is absent in this CDR3, likely reflecting a read error. The V and J genes are TRBV24-1 and TRBJ2-7; TRBD1 agrees at 10 bases. Per germline, CDR1 KGHDR and CDR2 SFDVKD. The J segment lost 3 bases and the V segment lost 3 bases, leaving 4 bases of the junction unmatched. The CDR3 loop spans 15 amino acids. The CDR3 is CATSDPGTGDYEQYL. CDR3 sequence (DNA): TGTGCCACCAGTGATCCTGGGACAGGGGACTACGAGCAGTACCTC.

This clonotype was observed at least ten times. V and J are TRBV29-1 and TRBJ2-5; D gene ambiguous. The germline V gene has CDR1 SQVTM and CDR2 ANQGSEA. This CDR3 has 13 residues. V was pared by 0 bases and J by 4 bases, with 9 bases between. The CDR3, as DNA: TGCAGCGTTGAAGAGGCGAAGAGAGAGACCCAGTACTTC. The encoded protein is CSVEEAKRETQYF.

The J gene is TRBJ1-6, the V gene TRBV2; tentatively, D is TRBD1 (5 bases). The CDR3 has 13 amino acids. Trimming removed 8 bases at V and 7 bases at J, with 12 bases between. CDR1 and CDR2 (germline): SNHLY, FYNNEI. DNA for the CDR3: TGTGCCAGCGGGGGGGGGTACAATTCACCCCTCCACTTT. Encoded protein: CASGGGYNSPLHF.

A few counts support this clonotype. The chain is built from TRBV9 and TRBJ1-3, with D uncertain. Germline V gene lookup returns CDR1 SGDLS and CDR2 YYNGEE. This CDR3 has 16 residues. V dropped 0 bases and J dropped 10 bases, with 20 bases sitting between them. The chain's CDR3 is CASSVEVAAAGGTIYF. CDR3 nucleotide sequence: TGTGCCAGCAGCGTAGAAGTTGCCGCCGCCGGTGGGACCATATATTTT. Combining the CDR3 with reference TRBV9 and TRBJ1-3 gives the whole variable domain DSGVTQTPKHLITATGQRVTLRCSPRSGDLSVYWYQQSLDQGLQFLIQYYNGEERAKGNILERFSAQQFPDLHSELNLSSLELGDSALYFCASSVEVAAAGGTIYFGEGSWLTVV.

The genes are TRBV10-3 and TRBJ2-5, with D perhaps matching TRBD1 or TRBD2 (5 bases each). Germline V gene lookup returns CDR1 ENHRY and CDR2 SYGVKD. V was clipped by 7 bases and J by 4 bases, with 10 bases between them. The CDR3 runs to 12 residues. DNA of the CDR3: TGTGCCATCACGTCAGGGAGAGAGACCCAGTACTTC. Protein sequence: CAITSGRETQYF.

This clonotype was found a few times. The chain recombines TRBV10-3 with TRBJ1-3; D is possibly TRBD1 (5 bases). Trimming took off 10 bases at V and 0 bases at J, with 16 bases between the two ends. The germline gives CDR1 ENHRY, CDR2 SYGVKD. This CDR3 contains 15 residues. The CDR3 DNA reads as TGTGCCAGCGAGCGGACACGTACCTCTGGAAACACCATATATTTT. Translation: CASERTRTSGNTIYF.

The V gene is TRBV9, the J gene TRBJ2-7; maybe TRBD1 (5 bases). Trimming cost V 4 bases and J 2 bases, with 19 bases left between them. The CDR3 totals 16 residues. Per germline, CDR1 SGDLS and CDR2 YYNGEE. CDR3 DNA: TGTGCCAGCAGCCCGACACAGGTCGTGCGAACCTACGAGCAGTACTTC. Translated: CASSPTQVVRTYEQYF.